The next 10 T cell receptor beta chains were all read from a single sample in a study of T-cell reconstitution after alpha-beta-depleted transplantation in children. This sample's TCRbeta library carried unique molecular identifier barcodes. One entry per CDR3 protein results from TCRdb running MiXCR on the PCR reads. The repertoire includes fewer than 20,000 distinct CDR3 sequences, 4.5% to 5.5% of them detected once, and around 6.9% sits in the top ten. Source: PBMCs, taken before TCRalphabeta/CD19-depleted stem cell transplant. The receptors were gathered from a boy aged 10-17 years with acute lymphoblastic leukemia, due to receive a stem cell transplant.

This clonotype appeared many times. V usage is TRBV4-1 and J usage is TRBJ2-3; TRBD2 aligns across 7 bases. The CDR3 runs 16 residues. Unmatched junction bases numbered 5, after V lost 2 bases and J lost 0 bases. Germline CDR1 MGHRA, CDR2 YSYEKL. The CDR3 here is CASSQYLAVSTDTQYF. DNA of the CDR3: TGCGCCAGCAGCCAATACCTAGCGGTAAGCACAGATACGCAGTATTTT.

This clonotype has ten or more counts. CDR3 coding DNA: TGTGCCAGCAGCACAAACAGGGGCGGCACTGAAGCTTTCTTT. Translation gives CASSTNRGGTEAFF. V is TRBV7-6 and J is TRBJ1-1, with 7 positions matching TRBD1. After removal of 5 bases from V and 4 bases from J, the junction contained 7 bases not matched to a gene. The CDR3 runs 14 residues. In germline, CDR1 is SGHVS, CDR2 FNYEAQ. The full variable domain, in which reference TRBV7-6 and TRBJ1-1 provide the parts outside the CDR3, is GAGVSQSPRYKVTKRGQDVALRCDPISGHVSLYWYRQALGQGPEFLTYFNYEAQQDKSGLPNDRFSAERPEGSISTLTIQRTEQRDSAMYRCASSTNRGGTEAFFGQGTRLTVV.

This clonotype was seen many times. The chain joins TRBV5-5 to TRBJ2-2; unclear D gene. The germline V gene has CDR1 SGHKS and CDR2 YYEKEE (reference sequence). V was cut by 0 bases and J by 4 bases, with 4 bases left in between. The CDR3 is made up of 13 amino acids. CDR3 nucleotide sequence: TGTGCCAGCAGCTTGGGCAGCACCGGGGAGCTGTTTTTT. Protein product: CASSLGSTGELFF.

This clonotype showed up many times. The chain combines TRBV7-2 with TRBJ1-6, with TRBD1 as a possible D gene (5 bases). The germline V and J ends were trimmed by 2 bases and 5 bases, with 7 bases remaining between them. Germline V gene data show CDR1 as SGHTA and CDR2 as FQGNSA. CDR3 length equals 14 residues. CDR3 protein: CASSLQGNNSPLHF. As DNA, the CDR3 is TGTGCCAGCAGCTTACAGGGAAATAATTCACCCCTCCACTTT.

This clonotype was recorded at least ten times. The V and J genes are TRBV2 and TRBJ2-2, with D possibly being TRBD2 (5 bases). The CDR3 consists of 15 residues. Germline V gives CDR1 SNHLY, CDR2 FYNNEI. Deletions cut 3 bases from V and 4 bases from J, with 12 bases between. CDR3 sequence (DNA): TGTGCCAGCAGTGAGCCTAGCCGGGTCACCGGGGAGCTGTTTTTT. Protein sequence: CASSEPSRVTGELFF.

This clonotype was seen a few times. The junction differs from germline at one of its ends, possibly a read error. The chain couples TRBV3-1 to TRBJ2-1, with 7 positions matching TRBD2. The CDR3 covers 17 residues. Per germline, CDR1 LGHDT and CDR2 YNNKEL (reference sequence). As DNA, the CDR3 is TGTGCCACCAGCCCCTTTACGCTAGCGGAAATTTACAATGAGCAGTTCTTC. Protein product: CATSPFTLAEIYNEQFF.

The rearrangement joins TRBV4-2 to TRBJ2-1, with D tentatively TRBD2 (5 bases). This CDR3 has 16 amino acids. Per germline, CDR1 LGHNA and CDR2 YNFKEQ. The ends were cut back, 8 bases at V and 7 bases at J, with 24 bases in the middle. The CDR3 reads CASGPRPSPLRNEQFF. In DNA form, the CDR3 reads TGTGCCAGCGGCCCCCGGCCTAGCCCCCTTCGGAATGAGCAGTTCTTC.

There are many counts of this clonotype. The V call is TRBV12-3 or TRBV12-4, the J call TRBJ2-7, with D maybe TRBD1 (5 bases). The ends were cut back, 3 bases at V and 7 bases at J, with 16 bases in the middle. The CDR3 extends over 14 amino acids. The CDR3 bases are TGTGCCAGCAGTTTTGGCCAGGGCTGGGTAGAGCAGTACTTC. Protein sequence: CASSFGQGWVEQYF.

This clonotype was recorded at least ten times. The chain employs TRBV11-3 and TRBJ1-1; D is unresolved. Trimming removed 5 bases at V and 1 base at J, with 11 bases between. Per the germline V gene, CDR1 is SGHNT and CDR2 is YENEEA. The CDR3 contains 14 residues. The CDR3, as DNA: TGTGCCAGCAGCCCAGGAATAGGGAACACTGAAGCTTTCTTT. This sequence encodes CASSPGIGNTEAFF.

Ten or more counts support this clonotype. The rearrangement links TRBV11-2 to TRBJ2-5, with D maybe TRBD1 (6 bases). Looked up from germline, CDR1 is SGHAT and CDR2 is FQNNGV. Trimming took 5 bases from V and 4 from J, leaving 11 bases between them. The CDR3 has 13 amino acids. In DNA form, the CDR3 reads TGTGCCAGCAGCGGGGGCCCTGCAGAGACCCAGTACTTC. It is translated as CASSGGPAETQYF.